These 27 T cell receptor beta chains originate from one sample sequenced in a study of cytomegalovirus exposure and HLA in healthy donors. The PCR employed 60 Vbeta primers together with 13 Jbeta primers. TCRdb keeps only in-frame clones here, not all; method: immunoSEQ multiplex PCR. The sample table includes under 150,000 clones. The specimen sequenced was PBMCs. The receptor source for this set is a middle-aged woman in good health and CMV-seronegative.

The chain combines TRBV19 with TRBJ1-2; TRBD1 might be the D (6 bases). Trimming removed 5 bases from V and 8 bases from J, with 15 bases in between. The CDR3 is made up of 13 amino acids. Germline CDR1 is LNHDA and CDR2 is SQIVND (reference sequence). The CDR3 protein is CASSHRASSGYTF. In DNA form, the CDR3 reads TGTGCCAGTAGTCACAGGGCATCCTCGGGCTACACCTTC.

V gene TRBV9 combines with J gene TRBJ1-5; no clear D. This CDR3 contains 16 residues. Germline V CDR1 and CDR2: SGDLS, YYNGEE. Trimming stripped 0 bases from V and 0 bases from J, with 10 bases between. In nucleotides, the CDR3 is TGTGCCAGCAGCGTAGGGAGTTCCTATAGCAATCAGCCCCAGCATTTT. Residues: CASSVGSSYSNQPQHF.

The chain employs TRBV7-8 and TRBJ1-4; 9 nucleotides align to TRBD1. In germline, CDR1 is SGHVS, CDR2 FQNEAQ. This CDR3 is built from 14 residues. Unmatched junction bases numbered 4, after V lost 6 bases and J lost 5 bases. The CDR3: CASRRDRENEKLFF. The CDR3 DNA follows: TGTGCCAGCAGACGGGACAGGGAGAATGAAAAACTGTTTTTT.

The rearrangement uses TRBV6-1 and TRBJ2-4, with D unclear. The CDR3 extends over 11 amino acids. Germline loops: CDR1 MNHNS, CDR2 SASEGT. Deletions cut 2 bases from V and 9 bases from J, with 5 bases between. CDR3 sequence (DNA): TGTGCCAGCAGTGAACCCGGCATTCAGTACTTC. It specifies CASSEPGIQYF.

V is TRBV6-6 and J is TRBJ2-1; TRBD2 matches 7 bases. Per the germline V gene, CDR1 is MNHNY and CDR2 is SVGAGI (reference sequence). The CDR3 length is 15 residues. Losses at the gene ends were 0 bases for V and 4 bases for J; bases not matched to a gene: 3. The CDR3 region is CASSYSLAVYNEQFF. CDR3 coding DNA: TGTGCCAGCAGTTACTCGCTAGCGGTTTACAATGAGCAGTTCTTC.

The J gene is TRBJ1-2, the V gene TRBV7-9; TRBD1 is a possible D gene (6 bases). The CDR3 contains 14 residues. V lost 3 bases, J lost 3 bases, and 11 bases lay in between. Germline values: CDR1 SEHNR, CDR2 FQNEAQ (reference sequence). CDR3 amino acids: CASSLGAGDYGYTF. In DNA, the CDR3 is TGTGCCAGCAGCTTGGGCGCAGGGGACTATGGCTACACCTTC.

This sequence joins TRBV25-1 and TRBJ1-5; the D is unclear. Per the germline V gene, CDR1 is MGHDK and CDR2 is SYGVNS. V shed 4 bases and J shed 1 base, with 8 bases lying between them. The CDR3 spans 14 residues. Written as DNA, the CDR3 is TGTGCCAGCAGTGCTCCCGGGAGCAATCAGCCCCAGCATTTT. As protein: CASSAPGSNQPQHF.

This chain joins TRBV6-1 and TRBJ2-7, with a possible D match to TRBD2 (6 bases). Trimming left V 4 bases short and J 5 bases short, with 9 bases between. The CDR3 has 12 residues. Germline loops: CDR1 MNHNS, CDR2 SASEGT. This CDR3 is CASSVRRDEQYF. The CDR3 nucleotides read TGTGCCAGCAGTGTTCGGAGGGACGAGCAGTACTTC.

The chain carries TRBV2 and TRBJ1-4; D not certain. Trimming left V 6 bases short and J 0 bases short, with 8 bases between. The V gene's germline CDR1 is SNHLY and CDR2 FYNNEI. This CDR3 has 14 amino acids. The CDR3 protein is CASSEIATNEKLFF. CDR3 coding DNA: TGTGCCAGCAGCGAGATAGCAACTAATGAAAAACTGTTTTTT.

This chain uses TRBV11-2 with TRBJ1-1; D not certain. This CDR3 contains 16 residues. Germline V gives CDR1 SGHAT, CDR2 FQNNGV. Trimming took off 2 bases at V and 5 bases at J, with 18 bases between the two ends. The CDR3 sequence: CASSLKAGRLRTEAFF. CDR3 bases: TGTGCCAGCAGCTTAAAGGCAGGCAGGTTGCGAACTGAAGCTTTCTTT.

For the CDR3, the DNA is TGCGCCAGCAGTCCAACCGGGACTAGCGGGGGGCTGTCATTGACCCAGTACTTC. Protein sequence: CASSPTGTSGGLSLTQYF. This chain joins TRBV5-1 and TRBJ2-5; TRBD2 matches at 15 bases. CDR1 SGHRS and CDR2 YFSETQ come from the germline V gene. The trim removed 5 bases at V and 7 bases at J, leaving 15 bases unmatched. The CDR3 sequence is 18 residues long.

V and J are TRBV7-2 and TRBJ1-4; possible D gene TRBD1, 6 bases. CDR1 and CDR2 from the germline V gene are SGHTA and FQGNSA. This CDR3 contains 13 residues. V lost 7 bases and J 8 bases, leaving 14 bases between the germline ends. The CDR3 coding sequence is TGTGCCAGCACCTTGGTACAGGGAGAAAAACTGTTTTTT. It encodes CASTLVQGEKLFF. The entire variable domain, with the rest obtained from reference TRBV7-2 and TRBJ1-4, is as follows: GAGVSQSPSNKVTEKGKDVELRCDPISGHTALYWYRQSLGQGLEFLIYFQGNSAPDKSGLPSDRFSAERTGGSVSTLTIQRTQQEDSAVYLCASTLVQGEKLFFGSGTQLSVL.

This chain uses TRBV14 with TRBJ2-2; 9 nucleotides line up with TRBD1. With V trimmed by 3 bases and J by 2 bases, 1 base remained unmatched. Germline V CDR1 and CDR2: SGHDN, FVKESK. CDR3 size: 15 residues. The CDR3 region is CASSQGQGNTGELFF. CDR3 nucleotide sequence: TGTGCCAGCAGCCAGGGACAGGGAAACACCGGGGAGCTGTTTTTT.

V usage is TRBV6-5 and J usage is TRBJ1-2, with TRBD1 identical over 9 bases. The length of the CDR3 is 16 residues. J lost 3 bases, V lost 3 bases, and 8 bases had no gene match. Per germline, CDR1 MNHEY and CDR2 SVGAGI. For the CDR3, the DNA is TGTGCCAGCAGTTATAAGACAGGGGGATGGGACTATGGCTACACCTTC. Translating it yields CASSYKTGGWDYGYTF.

The chain recombines TRBV7-3 with TRBJ2-5, with D maybe TRBD1 (6 bases). CDR3 size: 15 residues. The V end was cut by 4 bases, the J end by 0 bases, with 12 bases between. The V gene's germline CDR1 is SGHTA and CDR2 FQGTGA. In DNA form, the CDR3 reads TGTGCCAGCAGCTCCGGAACAGGGTACCAAGAGACCCAGTACTTC. Its protein is CASSSGTGYQETQYF.

CDR3 region: CSVAGQGHQPQHF. DNA for the CDR3: TGCAGCGTCGCCGGTCAGGGCCATCAGCCCCAGCATTTT. V is TRBV29-1 and J is TRBJ1-5, with D maybe TRBD1 (5 bases). Deletions cut 6 bases from V and 5 bases from J, with 14 bases between. The germline CDR1 and CDR2 sequences are SQVTM and ANQGSEA. This CDR3 is built from 13 residues. Using reference TRBV29-1 and TRBJ1-5 for the parts outside the CDR3, the full variable domain is SAVISQKPSRDICQRGTSLTIQCQVDSQVTMMFWYRQQPGQSLTLIATANQGSEATYESGFVIDKFPISRPNLTFSTLTVSNMSPEDSSIYLCSVAGQGHQPQHFGDGTRLSIL.

The V gene is TRBV7-2, the J gene TRBJ1-3, with TRBD1 as a possible D gene (5 bases). V lost 6 bases, J lost 4 bases, and 13 bases lay in between. The germline V gene has CDR1 SGHTA and CDR2 FQGNSA. This CDR3 spans 14 amino acids. The CDR3 DNA reads TGTGCCAGCAGGCAGGGCCCCGCGGGAAACACCATATATTTT. This encodes CASRQGPAGNTIYF.

This sequence joins TRBV6-5 and TRBJ1-5; 10 bases align to TRBD1. Germline-derived CDR1 and CDR2 are MNHEY and SVGAGI. V lost 5 bases, J lost 8 bases, and 6 bases stayed unmatched. This CDR3 comprises 14 residues. The CDR3 here is CASSKTGGWEPQHF. The CDR3 region has the DNA TGTGCCAGCAGTAAGACAGGGGGCTGGGAGCCCCAGCATTTT.

V and J are TRBV5-1 and TRBJ2-7, with 8 bases fitting TRBD1. Germline V gene lookup returns CDR1 SGHRS and CDR2 YFSETQ. V was clipped by 2 bases and J by 3 bases; unmatched bases: 7. The CDR3 consists of 15 residues. DNA of the CDR3: TGCGCCAGCAGCTTTGACAGGGGTCCATTCTACGAGCAGTACTTC. It specifies CASSFDRGPFYEQYF. The variable domain in full, with the rest retrieved from reference TRBV5-1 and TRBJ2-7, is KAGVTQTPRYLIKTRGQQVTLSCSPISGHRSVSWYQQTPGQGLQFLFEYFSETQRNKGNFPGRFSGRQFSNSRSEMNVSTLELGDSALYLCASSFDRGPFYEQYFGPGTRLTVT.

The chain combines TRBV7-9 with TRBJ1-1, with a possible D match to TRBD1 (5 bases). Between the trimmed V and J ends, which lost 2 bases and 4 bases, there was a span of 14 bases. The CDR3 contains 15 residues. Germline assignment: CDR1 SEHNR and CDR2 FQNEAQ (reference sequence). CDR3 DNA: TGTGCCAGCAGCTTAATGCGGGACGGGGGCACTGAAGCTTTCTTT. Encoded protein: CASSLMRDGGTEAFF. The variable domain in full, with the rest retrieved from reference TRBV7-9 and TRBJ1-1, is DTGVSQNPRHKITKRGQNVTFRCDPISEHNRLYWYRQTLGQGPEFLTYFQNEAQLEKSRLLSDRFSAERPKGSFSTLEIQRTEQGDSAMYLCASSLMRDGGTEAFFGQGTRLTVV.

The V gene is TRBV28, the J gene TRBJ2-7; TRBD2 matches at 14 bases. CDR3 length: 17 amino acids. The trim removed 5 bases at V and 2 bases at J, leaving 8 bases unmatched. Germline V gene lookup returns CDR1 MDHEN and CDR2 SYDVKM. CDR3 residues: CASSPGTSGGSTYEQYF. DNA of the CDR3: TGTGCCAGCAGTCCCGGGACTAGCGGGGGATCGACCTACGAGCAGTACTTC.

The chain is built from TRBV29-1 and TRBJ2-5; tentatively, D is TRBD2 (6 bases). Germline-derived CDR1 and CDR2 are SQVTM and ANQGSEA. The germline V and J ends were trimmed by 3 bases and 4 bases, with 12 bases remaining between them. This CDR3 comprises 13 residues. This CDR3 is CSVDLVGGETQYF. The CDR3 DNA sequence: TGCAGCGTTGATCTAGTGGGGGGAGAGACCCAGTACTTC.

This sequence joins TRBV19 and TRBJ2-3; the D gene is possibly TRBD1 (6 bases). The CDR3 consists of 13 residues. CDR1 LNHDA and CDR2 SQIVND come from the germline V gene (reference sequence). The ends were cut back, 3 bases at V and 3 bases at J, with 7 bases in the middle. CDR3 coding DNA: TGTGCCAGTAGTATTGACAGGACAGATACGCAGTATTTT. It specifies CASSIDRTDTQYF.

The J gene is TRBJ2-2, the V gene TRBV5-1; 7 nucleotides agree with TRBD2. Germline CDR1 SGHRS, CDR2 YFSETQ. V was clipped by 1 base and J by 3 bases; unmatched bases: 6. The length of the CDR3 is 16 residues. The CDR3 reads CASSLRAGEYTGELFF. The DNA for the CDR3 is TGCGCCAGCAGCTTGAGGGCGGGGGAGTACACCGGGGAGCTGTTTTTT.

The rearrangement uses TRBV5-4 and TRBJ1-5, with D possibly being TRBD1 (6 bases). Germline V gene lookup returns CDR1 SGHNT and CDR2 YYREEE (reference sequence). The germline V and J ends were trimmed by 4 bases and 5 bases, with 13 bases remaining between them. This CDR3 is built from 14 residues. CDR3 nucleotide sequence: TGTGCCAGCAGCCTACAGGGAACCTATCAGCCCCAGCATTTT. Translating gives CASSLQGTYQPQHF. Based on the CDR3 plus reference TRBV5-4 and TRBJ1-5, the full variable domain is ETGVTQSPTHLIKTRGQQVTLRCSSQSGHNTVSWYQQALGQGPQFIFQYYREEENGRGNFPPRFSGLQFPNYSSELNVNALELDDSALYLCASSLQGTYQPQHFGDGTRLSIL.

V usage is TRBV5-1 and J usage is TRBJ1-2; 8 bases map to TRBD1. The CDR3 is 15 amino acids. From germline, CDR1 is SGHRS and CDR2 YFSETQ. With V trimmed by 4 bases and J by 2 bases, 7 bases remained unmatched. The CDR3 DNA reads as TGCGCCAGCAGCCTGCAGGGGGCTCAAAACTATGGCTACACCTTC. Translating gives CASSLQGAQNYGYTF. Full variable domain (missing parts from reference TRBV5-1 and TRBJ1-2): KAGVTQTPRYLIKTRGQQVTLSCSPISGHRSVSWYQQTPGQGLQFLFEYFSETQRNKGNFPGRFSGRQFSNSRSEMNVSTLELGDSALYLCASSLQGAQNYGYTFGSGTRLTVV.

The chain uses TRBV19 and TRBJ1-2; 7 positions agree with TRBD1. The CDR3 extends over 17 amino acids. From germline, CDR1 is LNHDA and CDR2 SQIVND (reference sequence). V gave up 3 bases and J gave up 2 bases; unmatched junction bases: 12. In DNA, the CDR3 is TGTGCCAGTAGTATCCTTCCGGGACAGTCTTTGAACTATGGCTACACCTTC. It specifies CASSILPGQSLNYGYTF.